One sample yielded the 17 T cell receptor beta chains listed below, sequenced in a study of blood T cells in healthy people across ages. Primed by a sample-barcoded 5' primer and a J-beta primer mix, a second PCR proceeded for about 6 to 12 cycles. TCRdb processed the 5' RACE reads anew with MiXCR; each CDR3 protein has one entry. The data contain about 800,000 distinct CDR3 sequences, over 45% of them seen just once; the ten biggest clones take up over 20%. The sequencing input was blood. These receptors came from a man under 40 in good health.

A note on this clonotype: Since a much larger clone is just one base distant, this may be a read error. The chain joins TRBV7-2 to TRBJ2-3; no firm D call. The CDR3 covers 14 residues. The germline V gene encodes CDR1 SGHTA and CDR2 FQGNSA. The V end lost 2 bases, the J end lost 2 bases, and 8 bases lay between the germline ends. This CDR3 is CASSLTNYTDTQYF. The CDR3 nucleotides are TGTGCCAGCAGCTTAACTAACTACACAGATACGCAGTATTTT. Full variable domain (outside the CDR3, taken from reference TRBV7-2 and TRBJ2-3): GAGVSQSPSNKVTEKGKDVELRCDPISGHTALYWYRQSLGQGLEFLIYFQGNSAPDKSGLPSDRFSAERTGGSVSTLTIQRTQQEDSAVYLCASSLTNYTDTQYFGPGTRLTVL.

The V call is TRBV10-3, the J call TRBJ1-1; the match to TRBD1 covers 7 bases. CDR3 size: 14 residues. The germline gives CDR1 ENHRY, CDR2 SYGVKD. V shed 7 bases, J shed 1 base, and the junction held 6 bases outside the gene matches. CDR3 residues: CAIKGTAKNTEAFF. In DNA, the CDR3 is TGTGCCATCAAGGGGACAGCGAAGAACACTGAAGCTTTCTTT.

V gene TRBV28 combines with J gene TRBJ2-5; 9 bases match TRBD1. The J call is uncertain, as TRBJ2-7 better fits the DNA end. The CDR3 length is 15 residues. In germline, CDR1 is MDHEN, CDR2 SYDVKM. The chain's CDR3 is CASSFTQGAVYEQYF. In DNA, the CDR3 is TGTGCCAGCAGTTTTACACAGGGGGCTGTATACGAGCAGTACTTC.

The chain employs TRBV24-1 and TRBJ1-2, with 7 bases matching TRBD1. The CDR3 has 12 residues. J gave up 10 bases and V 3 bases, and 4 bases lay outside the gene matches. Germline V gene sequence: CDR1 KGHDR, CDR2 SFDVKD. CDR3 nucleotides: TGTGCCACCAGTGATCAGGACAGGAACTACACCTTC. Translation: CATSDQDRNYTF.

V is TRBV11-2 and J is TRBJ2-4; D gene ambiguous. Judging by the DNA end, TRBJ2-7 fits better; the J call may be wrong. The CDR3 sequence is 12 residues long. Germline CDR1 is SGHAT and CDR2 is FQNNGV. The CDR3 DNA follows: TGTGCCAGCAGCTTAGGGGCCCTCGAGCAGTACTTC. Protein product: CASSLGALEQYF.

The gene calls are TRBV10-3 and TRBJ1-1; D ambiguous. CDR3 length: 12 residues. Trimming removed 11 bases from V and 1 base from J, with 11 bases in between. CDR1 is ENHRY, CDR2 SYGVKD, per germline. The CDR3: CAVHDQNTEAFF. The DNA for the CDR3 is TGTGCCGTCCATGACCAGAACACTGAAGCTTTCTTT.

The rearrangement uses TRBV7-2 and TRBJ1-1, with D perhaps TRBD1 (6 bases). This CDR3 contains 16 residues. Germline V gives CDR1 SGHTA, CDR2 FQGNSA. V was cut by 3 bases and J by 6 bases, with 20 bases left in between. In DNA, the CDR3 is TGTGCCAGCAGCTTGACAGGACAATCTCGTGGGCCTGAAGCTTTCTTT. Residues: CASSLTGQSRGPEAFF.

CDR3: CSARVYGRSETQYF. The CDR3 DNA follows: TGCAGTGCTAGAGTGTACGGGAGATCAGAGACCCAGTACTTC. The genes are TRBV20-1 and TRBJ2-4, with D possibly matching TRBD2 (6 bases). The J call may be wrong; the DNA end is better matched by TRBJ2-5. CDR1 is DFQATT and CDR2 is SNEGSKA in the germline V gene (reference sequence). This CDR3 spans 14 amino acids.

This CDR3 reads CASSQDPAGEDDEQYF. CDR3 DNA sequence: TGTGCCAGCAGCCAAGATCCGGCGGGTGAGGATGACGAGCAGTACTTC. The chain links TRBV4-2 to TRBJ2-7, with D perhaps TRBD2 (5 bases). V dropped 0 bases and J dropped 5 bases, with 17 bases sitting between them. This CDR3 region has 16 residues. Germline V CDR1 and CDR2: LGHNA, YNFKEQ.

The chain couples TRBV20-1 to TRBJ2-3; 7 positions agree with TRBD2. The CDR3 length is 15 residues. CDR1 and CDR2 (germline): DFQATT, SNEGSKA (reference sequence). Trimming cost V 4 bases and J 0 bases; bases outside gene matches: 7. CDR3 sequence reads: CSATASGHSTDTQYF. The CDR3 DNA sequence: TGCAGTGCTACCGCTAGCGGCCATAGCACAGATACGCAGTATTTT.

This clonotype turned up a few times. This chain uses TRBV7-2 with TRBJ2-5; D gene uncertain. This CDR3 has 14 residues. The germline V gene has CDR1 SGHTA and CDR2 FQGNSA. Between the trimmed V and J ends, which lost 4 bases and 4 bases, there was a span of 13 bases. This chain's CDR3 is CASSSGMGTETQYF. In DNA, the CDR3 is TGTGCCAGCAGCTCTGGTATGGGAACAGAGACCCAGTACTTC.

This clonotype was observed a few times. J is TRBJ2-5 and V is TRBV25-1; 7 nucleotides match TRBD1. Losses at the gene ends were 5 bases for V and 4 bases for J; bases not matched to a gene: 16. Per the germline V gene, CDR1 is MGHDK and CDR2 is SYGVNS. CDR3 length: 17 amino acids. The CDR3 spells CASSRNGADRVVETQYF. In DNA, the CDR3 is TGTGCCAGCAGTCGAAACGGGGCCGACAGGGTCGTAGAGACCCAGTACTTC.

This clonotype was detected only a few times. The V gene is TRBV4-2, the J gene TRBJ2-1; D ambiguous. Germline V gives CDR1 LGHNA, CDR2 YNFKEQ. CDR3 length equals 12 residues. V lost 5 bases, J lost 7 bases, and 9 bases lay in between. This chain's CDR3 is CASSVTRNEQFF. The CDR3, as DNA: TGTGCCAGCAGCGTAACGCGTAATGAGCAGTTCTTC.

J is TRBJ2-5 and V is TRBV7-9, with D perhaps being TRBD1 or TRBD2 (5 bases each). V dropped 5 bases and J dropped 5 bases, with 18 bases sitting between them. The CDR3 extends over 15 amino acids. The germline CDR1 and CDR2 sequences are SEHNR and FQNEAQ (reference sequence). The CDR3 DNA is TGTGCCAGCAGCCCCCGGGACGGTTACCCGGAGACCCAGTACTTC. As protein: CASSPRDGYPETQYF.

The chain recombines TRBV20-1 with TRBJ2-3, with D possibly matching TRBD2 (7 bases). The germline V gene has CDR1 DFQATT and CDR2 SNEGSKA (reference sequence). CDR3 size: 13 residues. Trimming pared 7 bases from V and 1 base from J, leaving 12 bases between. This CDR3 reads CSVGGGGTDTQYF. The CDR3 coding sequence is TGCAGTGTAGGGGGGGGTGGCACAGATACGCAGTATTTT.

The chain is built from TRBV20-1 and TRBJ1-2; no firm D call. The germline V gene encodes CDR1 DFQATT and CDR2 SNEGSKA (reference sequence). V was shortened by 1 base and J by 5 bases, with 14 bases between the two germline ends. The length of the CDR3 is 14 residues. CDR3 amino acids: CSARASNIFYGYTF. The CDR3 coding sequence is TGCAGTGCTAGAGCTAGCAACATTTTTTATGGCTACACCTTC.

The genes are TRBV7-9 and TRBJ2-4, with 12 nucleotides matching TRBD2. Trimming took 2 bases from V and 7 from J; bases not matched to a gene: 9. Germline values: CDR1 SEHNR, CDR2 FQNEAQ (reference sequence). This CDR3 spans 17 amino acids. CDR3 amino acids: CASSLSLAGGLANIQYF. The CDR3 DNA is TGTGCCAGCAGCTTATCCCTAGCGGGAGGGCTAGCGAACATTCAGTACTTC. Full variable domain (outside the CDR3, taken from reference TRBV7-9 and TRBJ2-4): DTGVSQNPRHKITKRGQNVTFRCDPISEHNRLYWYRQTLGQGPEFLTYFQNEAQLEKSRLLSDRFSAERPKGSFSTLEIQRTEQGDSAMYLCASSLSLAGGLANIQYFGAGTRLSVL.